The next 24 T cell receptor beta chains were all read from a single sample in a study of identical twins. TCRdb re-called the 5' RACE reads through MiXCR, storing one row per CDR3 protein. The sample has 750,000 to 950,000 distinct CDR3 sequences, roughly an eighth seen once; the top ten hold roughly 1.6%. The sample was also linked to a second study, of yellow fever vaccine responses in identical twins.

What was sequenced was PBMCs. The receptors here all came from a woman aged 18-30 years in good health.

The chain combines TRBV20-1 with TRBJ1-1; D uncertain. V was clipped by 3 bases and J by 0 bases, with 17 bases between them. The CDR3 has 16 residues. The V gene's germline CDR1 is DFQATT and CDR2 SNEGSKA (reference sequence). The CDR3, as DNA: TGCAGTGCTAGCACAGCTTTTACCCTCATGAACACTGAAGCTTTCTTT. It yields the protein CSASTAFTLMNTEAFF.

A single count supports this clonotype. V is TRBV10-3 and J is TRBJ2-7, with D uncertain. This CDR3 is built from 11 residues. Germline CDR1 ENHRY, CDR2 SYGVKD. With 7 bases removed from V and 6 bases from J, the gap between germline ends came to 10 bases. The CDR3 DNA reads TGTGCCATCAAAGCAAGCGTCGAGCAGTACTTC. Amino acids: CAIKASVEQYF.

The chain is built from TRBV6-1 and TRBJ2-5; TRBD2 agrees at 8 bases. Germline trimming cut 11 bases from V and 4 bases from J; bases unmatched to any gene: 12. The V gene's germline CDR1 is MNHNS and CDR2 SASEGT. This CDR3 contains 14 residues. The CDR3 is CAGDGGGVAETQYF. CDR3 coding DNA: TGTGCCGGCGACGGGGGGGGAGTGGCAGAGACCCAGTACTTC.

This clonotype was recorded a few times. V is TRBV12-3 or TRBV12-4 and J is TRBJ1-5, with D uncertain. The V end was cut by 1 base, the J end by 4 bases, with 11 bases between. The CDR3 is 15 amino acids. The CDR3 reads CASSLDGVLNQPQHF. CDR3 DNA sequence: TGTGCCAGCAGTTTAGATGGGGTCCTTAATCAGCCCCAGCATTTT.

This clonotype was seen only a few times. The chain has TRBV20-1 and TRBJ1-3; D uncertain. From germline, CDR1 is DFQATT and CDR2 SNEGSKA (reference sequence). The V end lost 6 bases, the J end lost 4 bases, and 16 bases lay between the germline ends. The CDR3 is 14 residues long. The CDR3 is CSAPIGKPGNTIYF. DNA for the CDR3: TGCAGTGCCCCCATCGGGAAACCGGGAAACACCATATATTTT.

This chain links TRBV2 with TRBJ2-3; TRBD2 might be the D (5 bases). Germline V gives CDR1 SNHLY, CDR2 FYNNEI. V gave up 10 bases and J gave up 0 bases, with 17 bases separating them. This CDR3 comprises 15 residues. The CDR3 region has the DNA TGTGCCACCCGACTACGATCGTCTAGCACAGATACGCAGTATTTT. Protein: CATRLRSSSTDTQYF.

This rearrangement joins TRBV4-1 to TRBJ2-3; D unclear. Germline V gene data show CDR1 as MGHRA and CDR2 as YSYEKL. The CDR3 is 17 amino acids. V gave up 0 bases and J gave up 2 bases, with 15 bases separating them. The CDR3 sequence is CASSQEGSLRYTDTQYF. In DNA form, the CDR3 reads TGCGCCAGCAGCCAAGAAGGTTCGTTGAGATACACAGATACGCAGTATTTT.

The chain couples TRBV2 to TRBJ2-7; D perhaps matches TRBD1 (6 bases). The CDR3 has 13 amino acids. Per the germline V gene, CDR1 is SNHLY and CDR2 is FYNNEI. V gave up 5 bases and J gave up 2 bases, with 10 bases separating them. CDR3 bases: TGTGCCAGCAGTCACGAGGGGGCCTACGAGCAGTACTTC. The encoded protein is CASSHEGAYEQYF.

This clonotype was observed a few times. J is TRBJ2-7 and V is TRBV20-1, with TRBD2 identical over 12 bases. The germline CDR1 and CDR2 sequences are DFQATT and SNEGSKA (reference sequence). The CDR3 covers 13 residues. The V and J ends lost 3 bases and 9 bases, in that order; junction bases with no gene match: 6. CDR3 DNA: TGCAGTGCTAGTCTAGCGGGGGGGCATGGGCAGTACGTC. Translation: CSASLAGGHGQYV.

This clonotype was found a few times. The chain links TRBV9 to TRBJ2-1; D gene ambiguous. The CDR3 is 15 residues long. Germline V gene data show CDR1 as SGDLS and CDR2 as YYNGEE. Trimming shortened V by 0 bases and J by 5 bases, and 12 bases separated the two germline ends. In DNA form, the CDR3 reads TGTGCCAGCAGCGTAGGAGGTAGATCCAACAATGAGCAGTTCTTC. This encodes CASSVGGRSNNEQFF.

The CDR3 reads CASSLNFPGTGFNQPQHF. CDR3 coding DNA: TGTGCCAGCAGCCTTAATTTTCCCGGGACAGGGTTCAATCAGCCCCAGCATTTT. The genes are TRBV3-1 and TRBJ1-5, with 9 positions matching TRBD1. Germline CDR1 LGHDT, CDR2 YNNKEL (reference sequence). Trimming at V came to 4 bases and at J to 3 bases, leaving 13 bases not matched to a gene. The CDR3 extends over 18 amino acids.

This clonotype was counted only a few times. The chain carries TRBV10-3 and TRBJ1-1; 8 bases agree with TRBD1. Per the germline V gene, CDR1 is ENHRY and CDR2 is SYGVKD. V was clipped by 8 bases and J by 3 bases; unmatched bases: 5. The CDR3 spans 13 residues. The DNA for the CDR3 is TGTGCCATCGCCTTGACAGGGGACACTGAAGCTTTCTTT. Translated, it gives CAIALTGDTEAFF.

There are many counts of this clonotype. The chain joins TRBV29-1 to TRBJ2-5, with D unclear. The germline V and J ends were trimmed by 4 bases and 5 bases, with 5 bases remaining between them. Germline V lookup: CDR1 SQVTM, CDR2 ANQGSEA. The CDR3 is 10 residues long. Here the CDR3 DNA reads TGCAGCGTTGGGGTGGAGACCCAGTACTTC. Amino acid sequence: CSVGVETQYF.

J is TRBJ2-5 and V is TRBV28; a possible D gene is TRBD2 (6 bases). The CDR3 consists of 18 residues. Trimming pared 3 bases from V and 3 bases from J, leaving 23 bases between. Germline values: CDR1 MDHEN, CDR2 SYDVKM. The CDR3 loop is CASSLGVWGVTYKETQYF. CDR3 bases: TGTGCCAGCAGTTTGGGGGTGTGGGGGGTAACATACAAAGAGACCCAGTACTTC. The variable domain in full, with the rest retrieved from reference TRBV28 and TRBJ2-5, is DVKVTQSSRYLVKRTGEKVFLECVQDMDHENMFWYRQDPGLGLRLIYFSYDVKMKEKGDIPEGYSVSREKKERFSLILESASTNQTSMYLCASSLGVWGVTYKETQYFGPGTRLLVL.

In its sample, this clonotype was seen a few times. The rearrangement uses TRBV20-1 and TRBJ1-5; D might be TRBD1 (6 bases). Trimming left V 5 bases short and J 5 bases short, with 10 bases between. Per the germline V gene, CDR1 is DFQATT and CDR2 is SNEGSKA (reference sequence). The CDR3 extends over 12 amino acids. CDR3 coding DNA: TGCAGTGCTGCCCCAGGGGATCAGCCCCAGCATTTT. Translating gives CSAAPGDQPQHF.

The chain uses TRBV20-1 and TRBJ1-2; D unresolved. CDR1 and CDR2 (germline): DFQATT, SNEGSKA (reference sequence). Trimming removed 5 bases from V and 8 bases from J, with 12 bases in between. This CDR3 spans 11 amino acids. CDR3 amino acids: CSARPPEGYTF. The CDR3 nucleotides read TGCAGTGCTCGACCCCCCGAAGGCTACACCTTC.

A few counts support this clonotype. The chain links TRBV27 to TRBJ1-1; tentative D call: TRBD1 (6 bases). Germline lookup yields CDR1 MNHEY and CDR2 SMNVEV (reference sequence). V was pared by 5 bases and J by 9 bases, with 13 bases between. The CDR3 covers 12 residues. Here the CDR3 reads CASSPGARKAFF. The DNA for the CDR3 is TGTGCCAGCAGTCCAGGGGCTAGGAAAGCTTTCTTT.

This clonotype was detected many times. V usage is TRBV20-1 and J usage is TRBJ2-1; 12 bases line up with TRBD2. Germline CDR1 is DFQATT and CDR2 is SNEGSKA (reference sequence). This CDR3 spans 16 amino acids. Unmatched junction bases numbered 4, after V lost 0 bases and J lost 4 bases. CDR3: CSARELTSGGYNEQFF. In nucleotides, the CDR3 is TGCAGTGCTAGAGAGCTTACTAGCGGGGGGTACAATGAGCAGTTCTTC.

This clonotype came up a few times. The chain recombines TRBV3-1 with TRBJ2-1; tentative D call: TRBD1 (6 bases). The CDR3 spans 15 residues. In germline, CDR1 is LGHDT, CDR2 YNNKEL (reference sequence). V shed 6 bases and J shed 0 bases, with 12 bases lying between them. In nucleotides, the CDR3 is TGTGCCAGCAGTTGGGACACCGGCTCCTACAATGAGCAGTTCTTC. Translating it yields CASSWDTGSYNEQFF.

This clonotype was seen a handful of times. This chain connects TRBV5-6 to TRBJ2-4; 13 bases align to TRBD2. Looked up from germline, CDR1 is SGHDT and CDR2 is YYEEEE. This CDR3 is built from 16 residues. Trimming took 5 bases from V and 1 from J; bases not matched to a gene: 3. Written as DNA, the CDR3 is TGTGCCAGCAGTGGACTAGCGGGAGAGGCCAAAAACATTCAGTACTTC. Its translation is CASSGLAGEAKNIQYF.

This clonotype was seen more than once but under ten times. V and J are TRBV11-2 and TRBJ2-3; 9 positions agree with TRBD2. Trimming removed 0 bases from V and 4 bases from J; junction bases left unmatched: 5. Germline CDR1 is SGHAT and CDR2 is FQNNGV. There are 16 residues in the CDR3. DNA for the CDR3: TGTGCCAGCAGCTTAGAGCCGGGACTAGCATCAGATACGCAGTATTTT. Encoded protein: CASSLEPGLASDTQYF.

The rearrangement uses TRBV29-1 and TRBJ2-1, with 8 nucleotides matching TRBD1. This CDR3 comprises 17 residues. Germline V lookup: CDR1 SQVTM, CDR2 ANQGSEA. V lost 3 bases to trimming and J lost 0 bases; unmatched junction nucleotides: 10. This CDR3 reads CSVDSRGQVSSYNEQFF. DNA for the CDR3: TGCAGCGTTGATAGTAGGGGACAGGTGAGCTCCTACAATGAGCAGTTCTTC.

The chain joins TRBV7-9 to TRBJ2-4; the match to TRBD1 covers 8 bases. J was trimmed by 1 base and V by 5 bases; bases with no gene match: 7. Germline CDR1 SEHNR, CDR2 FQNEAQ (reference sequence). The CDR3 is 16 residues long. DNA for the CDR3: TGTGCCAGCAGCCACGGACAGGGAATGGCCAAAAACATTCAGTACTTC. Residues: CASSHGQGMAKNIQYF.

This clonotype was observed at least ten times. V usage is TRBV9 and J usage is TRBJ1-6; D gene uncertain. V lost 1 base, J lost 5 bases, and 10 bases lay in between. CDR1 is SGDLS, CDR2 YYNGEE, per germline. CDR3 length equals 15 residues. This chain's CDR3 is CASSVLPGDNSPLHF. In DNA, the CDR3 is TGTGCCAGCAGCGTATTACCCGGGGATAATTCACCCCTCCACTTT.